This entry lists 9 T cell receptor beta chains sequenced from one sample in a study of cytomegalovirus exposure and HLA in healthy donors (dated by TCRdb to the late 2010s). The library came from the immunoSEQ multiplex PCR assay. For the multiplex PCR, a mixture combining 60 forward primers for TCR Vbeta segments and 13 reverse primers for TCR Jbeta segments was used. TCRdb's version of the immuneACCESS table is confined to in-frame rearrangements and falls short of the full clone set. An unresolved V gene accounts for under half of the shortfall where checked; the remainder is of unknown origin. In this sample the table shows some 130,000 clones, about four fifths of which occur a single time. Roughly 1.2% of the sample belongs to the ten largest clones. Sequenced input: PBMCs. These receptors came from a male donor in good health and CMV-seropositive.

Of note for this clone: Other DNA variants within this sample encode the same CDR3. The rearrangement joins TRBV18 to TRBJ1-5; 8 bases are shared with TRBD1. With 3 bases clipped from V and 5 bases from J, the junction kept 0 bases outside the gene matches. CDR1 KGHSH and CDR2 LQKENI come from the germline V gene. This CDR3 comprises 13 residues. The CDR3 region is CASSPTGDQPQHF. The CDR3 DNA follows: TGTGCCAGCTCACCGACAGGGGATCAGCCCCAGCATTTT.

This clone was recorded once. The chain employs TRBV7-9 and TRBJ1-1; TRBD1 is a possible D gene (6 bases). Germline V gene data show CDR1 as SEHNR and CDR2 as FQNEAQ (reference sequence). The CDR3 runs 17 residues. Deletions cut 4 bases from V and 0 bases from J, with 18 bases between. CDR3 sequence reads: CASSSSGTNAMNTEAFF. The CDR3 nucleotides read TGTGCCAGCAGCTCTTCCGGGACAAACGCAATGAACACTGAAGCTTTCTTT.

The J gene is TRBJ1-1, the V gene TRBV4-1, with TRBD1 matching over 9 bases. V lost 3 bases, J lost 7 bases, and 3 bases stayed unmatched. Germline loops: CDR1 MGHRA, CDR2 YSYEKL. The CDR3 totals 13 residues. CDR3 nucleotides: TGCGCCAGCAGCCAGGGACAGGGTTTTGAAGCTTTCTTT. This codes for CASSQGQGFEAFF.

The DNA of the CDR3 is TGTGCCAGTAGTGTAATACAGGGGCACGAGCAGTACTTC. Translation gives CASSVIQGHEQYF. The J gene is TRBJ2-7, the V gene TRBV19, with TRBD1 matching over 7 bases. V shed 5 bases and J 5 bases; nucleotides not matched to a gene: 6. The CDR3 has 13 amino acids. CDR1 and CDR2 (germline): LNHDA, SQIVND (reference sequence).

V gene TRBV11-2 combines with J gene TRBJ2-1; 8 positions agree with TRBD2. The J segment lost 5 bases and the V segment lost 4 bases, leaving 4 bases of the junction unmatched. The CDR3 is 14 amino acids. Germline CDR1 SGHAT, CDR2 FQNNGV. The CDR3 reads CASSSLAGNNEQFF. DNA of the CDR3: TGTGCCAGCAGCTCCCTAGCGGGCAACAATGAGCAGTTCTTC.

This chain connects TRBV5-5 to TRBJ2-7; 9 bases line up with TRBD1. Germline loops: CDR1 SGHKS, CDR2 YYEKEE (reference sequence). CDR3 length: 16 residues. V lost 0 bases, J lost 0 bases, and 4 bases stayed unmatched. The CDR3 reads CASSLEGTGISYEQYF. The CDR3 bases are TGTGCCAGCAGCTTGGAGGGGACAGGGATCTCCTACGAGCAGTACTTC. The whole variable domain, remainder taken from reference TRBV5-5 and TRBJ2-7, is DAGVTQSPTHLIKTRGQQVTLRCSPISGHKSVSWYQQVLGQGPQFIFQYYEKEERGRGNFPDRFSARQFPNYSSELNVNALLLGDSALYLCASSLEGTGISYEQYFGPGTRLTVT.

J is TRBJ2-3 and V is TRBV7-3; possible D gene TRBD1, 5 bases. The germline V gene has CDR1 SGHTA and CDR2 FQGTGA. This CDR3 region has 14 residues. Trimming pared 0 bases from V and 9 bases from J, leaving 13 bases between. CDR3: CASSLTSGQGTQYF. In DNA, the CDR3 is TGTGCCAGCAGCTTAACCTCCGGCCAGGGAACGCAGTATTTT.

This clone appeared once. This chain joins TRBV10-3 and TRBJ2-5, with 14 positions matching TRBD2. The tail of the sequence fits TRBJ2-7 better, so the J call may be wrong. CDR3 length: 17 residues. Germline-derived CDR1 and CDR2 are ENHRY and SYGVKD. The chain's CDR3 is CASKPGLAGVTSYEQYF. The CDR3 DNA sequence: TGTGCCAGCAAACCGGGACTAGCGGGAGTTACCTCCTACGAGCAGTACTTC.

As to this clone: At one of its ends the junction is not consistent with the germline gene, which may arise from a read error. This rearrangement joins TRBV5-6 to TRBJ1-3, with D perhaps matching TRBD1 (5 bases). The CDR3 contains 14 residues. CDR1 is SGHDT, CDR2 YYEEEE, per germline. The CDR3 nucleotides are TGTGCCAGCACCTTGGGGCAATTGGGAAACACCATATATTTT. Its translation: CASTLGQLGNTIYF. The full variable domain, completed using reference TRBV5-6 and TRBJ1-3, is DAGVTQSPTHLIKTRGQQVTLRCSPKSGHDTVSWYQQALGQGPQFIFQYYEEEERQRGNFPDRFSGHQFPNYSSELNVNALLLGDSALYLCASTLGQLGNTIYFGEGSWLTVV.